The rows below give T cell receptor beta chains drawn from one sample of a study of CD8 T cells in ankylosing spondylitis. MiXCR, run by TCRdb on the 5' RACE reads, gives a single entry per CDR3 protein. The repertoire consists of nearly 350,000 distinct CDR3 sequences, with 14% to 15% occurring once and the leading ten covering roughly 0.99%. The sample taken for sequencing was blood, either unsorted or a sorted T cell fraction (not recorded which). These TCRs come from a male donor with ankylosing spondylitis or in good health (not recorded which). CDR3s include the opening cysteine and the closing phenylalanine or tryptophan. The D gene is left open where the match is weak. Clone size is given for some rows only: seen once, a few or many times, or a class if the clone is expanded.

d_call,j_call,v_call,clone_size,cdr3_nt,cdr3_aa
-,TRBJ1-6,TRBV9,few,TGTGCCAGCAGCGTAGAGAAGGGGAACTCACCCCTCCACTTT,CASSVEKGNSPLHF
-,TRBJ2-1,TRBV29-1,few,TGCAGCGTAAGACGGGATGTGGGCAATGAGCAGTTCTTC,CSVRRDVGNEQFF
-,TRBJ2-5,TRBV5-1,few,TGCGCCAGCAGCACCCTAGCAGGACAAGAGACCCAGTACTTC,CASSTLAGQETQYF
-,TRBJ2-7,TRBV15,-,TGTGCCACCAGCAGAGGGGTCGGCGGGAACAACGAGCAGTACTTC,CATSRGVGGNNEQYF
TRBD1,TRBJ2-1,TRBV5-6,-,TGTGCCAGCAGCCCGGACAGGGATTCTTACAATGAGCAGTTCTTC,CASSPDRDSYNEQFF
-,TRBJ2-2,TRBV6-1,-,TGTGCCAGCAGTCCCGGCGGGGTCAATACCGGGGAGCTGTTTTTT,CASSPGGVNTGELFF
-,TRBJ2-1,TRBV4-1,-,TGCGCCAGCAGCCAAGAAGAGCGGAGATCCTACAATGAGCAGTTCTTC,CASSQEERRSYNEQFF
-,TRBJ2-7,TRBV5-1,many,TGCGCCAGCAGCTTGAGCGGGACAGCTGACCTTTCCTACGAGCAGTACTTC,CASSLSGTADLSYEQYF
-,TRBJ2-1,TRBV27,few,TGTGCCAGCAGTCCCTGGACGGGAAGCTCCTACAATGAGCAGTTCTTC,CASSPWTGSSYNEQFF
-,TRBJ1-2,TRBV12-3/TRBV12-4,-,TGTGCCAGCACTCTCGCAGGAATCAACTATGGCTACACCTTC,CASTLAGINYGYTF
-,TRBJ2-1,TRBV7-2,-,TGTGCCAGCAGGTTAGGGGACCTCTCCTACAATGAGCAGTTCTTC,CASRLGDLSYNEQFF
-,TRBJ1-2,TRBV5-1,-,TGCGCCAGCAGCTCCTCCAGGGCCGGGACTGAAGGCTACACCTTC,CASSSSRAGTEGYTF
-,TRBJ2-5,TRBV11-2,few,TGTGCCAGCAGCCTTCGCGGGGTAGAGGAGACCCAGTACTTC,CASSLRGVEETQYF
-,TRBJ2-3,TRBV20-1,many,TGCAGTGCCTCTTTCAGGGGCAACACAGATACGCAGTATTTT,CSASFRGNTDTQYF
-,TRBJ1-2,TRBV12-3/TRBV12-4,-,TGTGCCAGCAGTCGAAAGGGGGTGGGCTATGGCTACACCTTC,CASSRKGVGYGYTF
-,TRBJ1-5,TRBV4-2,once,TGTGCCAGCAGCCAAAGGGCCAGGGAGAATCAGCCCCAGCATTTT,CASSQRARENQPQHF
-,TRBJ1-5,TRBV19,few,TGTGCCAGTAGTTACACAGGGTCGGATCAGCCCCAGCATTTT,CASSYTGSDQPQHF
-,TRBJ1-5,TRBV2,-,TGTGCCAGCAGGGAGGCCAGGGCACAGCCCCAGCATTTT,CASREARAQPQHF
TRBD1,TRBJ1-2,TRBV12-3/TRBV12-4,many,TGTGCCAGCAGTCAATCAAGGACAGGGAACTATGGCTACACCTTC,CASSQSRTGNYGYTF
-,TRBJ2-1,TRBV5-1,few,TGCGCCAGCAGCTTGGAGTCCAGCTCCTACAATGAGCAGTTCTTC,CASSLESSSYNEQFF
-,TRBJ1-1,TRBV12-3/TRBV12-4,-,TGTGCCAGCCGTCCCCTCCGGGAGAACACTGAAGCTTTCTTT,CASRPLRENTEAFF
TRBD2,TRBJ2-3,TRBV19,few,TGTGCCAGTTCCAGACTGACCAGCGGGGGGTTCACAGATACGCAGTATTTT,CASSRLTSGGFTDTQYF
-,TRBJ2-5,TRBV3-1,-,TGTGCCAGCAGCCCCTCCGGGGGCCCGGAGACCCAGTACTTC,CASSPSGGPETQYF
TRBD1,TRBJ2-5,TRBV4-2,-,TGTGCCAGCAGCCAAGAAACTACCAGGGGGAACCAAGAGACCCAGTACTTC,CASSQETTRGNQETQYF
-,TRBJ2-3,TRBV6-1,few,TGTGCCAGCAGACGACCTGGCACAGATACGCAGTATTTT,CASRRPGTDTQYF
-,TRBJ2-1,TRBV2,-,TGTGCCAGCAGTGAGAGCGGACCTCCCTACAATGAGCAGTTCTTC,CASSESGPPYNEQFF
TRBD2,TRBJ2-5,TRBV10-3,-,TGTGCCATCAGTGGACTAGCACAAGAGACCCAGTACTTC,CAISGLAQETQYF
-,TRBJ1-2,TRBV20-1,many,TGCAGTGCAGAGATAGGGTCAACTAACGGCTACACCTTC,CSAEIGSTNGYTF
TRBD1,TRBJ2-1,TRBV6-1,-,TGTGCCAGCAGTCCCCCGGGGGGACAGGGGCCGAGCAATGAGCAGTTCTTC,CASSPPGGQGPSNEQFF
-,TRBJ2-5,TRBV28,few,TGTGCCAGCAGTTTTAGAACTATCCAAGAGACCCAGTACTTC,CASSFRTIQETQYF
-,TRBJ1-2,TRBV24-1,many,TGTGCCACCAGTGACCCTCGGACTCCTCTGGGTGGCTACACCTTC,CATSDPRTPLGGYTF
TRBD2,TRBJ2-1,TRBV7-9,few,TGTGCCAGCGGCCCGACTAGCGGGAGATACAATGAGCAGTTCTTC,CASGPTSGRYNEQFF
TRBD2,TRBJ2-1,TRBV9,-,TGTGCCAGCAGCGTCACTAGCGGGACCTACAATGAGCAGTTCTTC,CASSVTSGTYNEQFF
-,TRBJ1-5,TRBV5-1,many,TGCGCCAGCAGCTACGGGACATTGGATAGCAATCAGCCCCAGCATTTT,CASSYGTLDSNQPQHF
-,TRBJ2-2,TRBV12-3/TRBV12-4,many,TGTGCCAGCAGTCCCCAACAGCGAACCGGCAGGGAGCTGTTTTTT,CASSPQQRTGRELFF
TRBD1,TRBJ1-5,TRBV10-3,-,TGTGCCATCAGCTCAGACAGGGCGGGGCAGCCCCAGCATTTT,CAISSDRAGQPQHF
-,TRBJ2-7,TRBV12-3/TRBV12-4,few,TGTGCCAGCAGTTCCCGGGAAATAGGCGAGCAGTACTTC,CASSSREIGEQYF
-,TRBJ2-1,TRBV2,few,TGTGCCAGCAGTTGGGGCAGCAATGAGCAGTTCTTC,CASSWGSNEQFF
-,TRBJ1-2,TRBV25-1,few,TGTGCCAGCAGTGAACACAATGGCTACACCTTC,CASSEHNGYTF
TRBD1,TRBJ1-2,TRBV6-1,few,TGTGCCAGCAGTGAAGGTTCGAGTTGGCAGGGGGCTTACTATGGCTACACCTTC,CASSEGSSWQGAYYGYTF
TRBD2,TRBJ2-2,TRBV14,-,TGTGCCAGCAGCCCCCCAGCGGGGGGCACCGGGGAGCTGTTTTTT,CASSPPAGGTGELFF